This T cell receptor beta chain came from a study of shared clonotypes between healthy human individuals (TCRdb year 2020). Context from the whole study: The cohort included three men and two women between 18 and 49 years of age. Per donor, three plates each were used for CD4 naive and CD4 memory, two for CD8 naive, and one for CD8 memory. Blood TCR repertoires of a handful of healthy adults were deeply sequenced to estimate repertoire size and the extent of clonotype sharing between individuals. Different laboratories and diverse techniques were used to prepare libraries and sequence TCR repertoires, to increase sequencing depth and limit assay-specific biases. Each donor's leukapheresis produced roughly between roughly 0.85 and 9 billion PBMCs.

The CDR3 goes from the cysteine to the phenylalanine over 15 residues. Only the CDR3 part of the read is kept: 45 bases, read in frame from the first base. Trimming leaves V shorter by 3 bases and J shorter by 1 base, with the junction holding 5 bases beyond the gene matches. CDR1 and CDR2 are read off the germline V gene as KGHSH and LQKENI. The investigation overall reported the following: Higher generation probabilities were observed for clonotypes shared by all four sorted-subset donors than for non-shared clonotypes. Pairwise subsampling led to the expectation that sequencing depth would affect the degree of clonotype sharing among donors. Incomplete sequencing was indicated by rarefaction of sorted-subset datasets, despite the large sequencing depth. Naive subsets generally had larger estimated clonotype richness than memory subsets did. The small number of donors limited the genetic and exposure-history diversity represented. Only blood was sampled, and tissue TCR repertoires likely differ from those in blood. Sharing across four donors was observed for approximately 4.6% of naive CD4, under 4% of naive CD8, about 2.5% of memory CD4, and around 0.42% of memory CD8 clonotypes.

As to this clone: It has no known antigen specificity. No quality values exist for individual bases; no much larger clone is one base distant.

CD8 naive samples consisted of CD45RO-negative cells that were positively selected for CCR7, yielding a CD45RA+CCR7+ population without TemRA cells. Healthy HIV-negative adults with no recently reported acute infections or vaccinations were included as donors. All donors were Caucasian adults living in Nashville, Tennessee, USA. Blood was collected by leukapheresis, and PBMCs were isolated by Ficoll-Histopaque density gradient centrifugation and then cryopreserved in liquid nitrogen vapor phase. Purity and quantity of every magnetically sorted T cell population were checked by analytical flow cytometry. Genomic DNA was isolated from each sorted fraction and quantified by UV absorbance on a Nanodrop 2000c. Using the deep immunoSEQ assay, TCR CDR3 regions were amplified from genomic DNA by multiplex PCR. Extracted genomic DNA from each cell subset was spread evenly across all wells of several immunoSEQ 96-well plates, with each plate serving as a replicate. For sorted subsets, roughly 190 ng of genomic DNA, equivalent to 25,000 to 35,000 T cell genomes, went into each replicate PCR. Purified libraries were quantified with a Qubit 3.0 fluorometer, sized on a Bioanalyzer 2100, and re-quantified with the KAPA Library Quantification kit. Each immunoSEQ 96-well plate was sequenced on its own single-read 150-cycle Illumina NextSeq 550 flow cell. As for the original processing: Because the immunoSEQ output held only junctional sequences and lacked quality scores, the filtering could not match the filtering applied to full-length reads. To assign V/J genes and CDR3, sequences were annotated using PyIR, a Python wrapper for IgBLAST v1.9, with IMGT germline references. Any read was removed if the V/J assignment was weak (E-value above 1e-6), the CDR3 was missing, or the read contained stop codons, out-of-frame junctions, or ambiguous translated residues. A V3J clonotype was defined by an identical inferred V gene, J gene, and CDR3 amino acid sequence. The percentage overlap between two repertoires was calculated by dividing the number of shared unique clonotypes by the size of the smaller repertoire. RTK rarefaction, the Chao1 estimator, and Recon v2.1 estimates of unobserved clonotypes were used to assess repertoire richness. OLGA was used to compute generation probabilities for all TCRbeta clonotypes that the gDNA method yielded from a handful of donors. The immuneACCESS repertoire file appears here via TCRdb, limited to in-frame rearrangements. These files lack a portion of the clones; in checked studies, under half of the deficit traces to unresolved V genes, and the cause of the others is not known. The V and J calls and the clone size are those of that table, but D and trimming were determined from the DNA. In this sample the table shows more than 2 million clones, approximately 95% of which occur a single time. 0.9% to 1.3% of the sample goes to the ten largest clones.

The sequence was collected from a young man in good health. The rearranged segments are TRBV18 and TRBJ1-1; 7 of the junction bases match TRBD1. Sequences were obtained from naive CD8+ T cells sorted from blood. Explained via the paper, the cell subset or site label denotes: CD45RA+CCR7+. The nucleotide sequence is TGTGCCAGCTCACCTTCGGGACAGTCGAACACTGAAGCTTTCTTT. The resulting protein is CASSPSGQSNTEAFF.